This TCR beta chain stems from a study of neurological immune-mediated disorders (dated by TCRdb to between 2018 and 2020). Regarding the research as a whole: Among the roughly 35 multiple sclerosis patients, approximately 30 had relapsing-remitting MS and 3 had secondary progressive MS. The study compared peripheral blood TCR-beta repertoires of HTLV-I-associated myelopathy (HAM/TSP) patients, multiple sclerosis patients and healthy controls using UMI-based sequencing. The approximately 110 TCR-beta libraries included longitudinal samples, technical triplicates and paired sorted CD4+ and CD8+ T-cell subsets alongside PBMC samples. The cohort comprised 68 subjects: 15 or so HAM/TSP patients, approximately 34 multiple sclerosis patients and 20 healthy controls. Summary of the overall study and its limitations: Expanded clones from different subjects shared no identical CDR3 amino acid sequences, which suggests that TCR-beta repertoires were private in all groups. TCR clonal expansion was highest in HAM/TSP patients and lowest in MS patients, with MS patients falling below even healthy controls. The MS cluster showed no association with clinical or MRI features, and the authors stated that larger cohorts are needed. In a phylogenetic analysis, the repertoires of 18 out of 34 MS patients fell into a single cluster of related CDR3 sequences, pointing to a possible signature at the repertoire level.

The CDR3 has 12 amino acids, counting the end cysteine and phenylalanine. Only the CDR3 DNA is retained, 36 bases long and in frame from the first base. For CDR1 and CDR2, the germline V gene (reference sequence) lists LGHDT and YNNKEL. For this chain, trimming is 1 base at the V end and 10 bases at the J end, and the number of junction bases without a gene match is 0. cDNA was synthesized by template-switch 5'RACE using a primer carrying a 10-nucleotide random unique molecular identifier by which each TCR transcript was tagged. Over 190 million TCR-beta sequences, covering 15-18 subjects, were produced in each sequencing run. The RNeasy kit was used for extraction of total RNA. TCR-beta VDJ regions were amplified with primers for the TCR constant region and the 5'RACE anchor, using the KAPA Real-time Library Amplification kit. A first PCR added sample indexes and Illumina adaptors, after which a second PCR increased the library yield. After purification with Ampure beads, the TCR product of roughly 650 bp was size-selected on a 2% E-gel SizeSelection system. Library quality was checked on a Bioanalyzer, concentration was measured with Qubit, and libraries were quantified with the Kapa Library Quantification kit before pooling. Paired-end 2 x 150 bp sequencing of the libraries was performed on an Illumina HiSeq 2500. To increase sequence diversity, roughly 23-30% phiX was spiked into each library pool. Per the original workflow: The quality-filtered reads were processed with the UMI-based MiGEC pipeline, whose error correction step removed more than 90% of the raw TCR sequences. VDJ genes were aligned to IMGT germline references, and each clonotype was defined by a unique CDR3 amino acid sequence together with V-J genes. Clonal expansion, Shannon diversity and CDR3 relatedness (CalcPairwiseDistances, ClusterSamples) were evaluated with VDJtools, and phylogenetic trees were built with CLCbio workbench. Clones with at least 8 unique UMIs were defined as expanded, with this threshold being based on coefficient-of-variation modelling across technical triplicates. TCRdb reran the public reads through fastp at Q25 and MiXCR, keeping productive beta chains. Rows merge per CDR3 protein into single entries with the most common DNA and genes. What appears here as the V and J calls and clone size reflects TCRdb's work, not the paper's. The sample records approximately 66,000 distinct CDR3 sequences, 3.4% of which are singletons. Clones ranked in the top ten supply under 4.5% of the sample.

This clonotype has at least ten counts. Its antigen is not yet known. The sample holds no much larger clone one base away, and base qualities are not on file. For the unsorted PBMC libraries, 2 million PBMCs were stored in RNAlater at -80 degrees C until RNA extraction and were used to generate the libraries. Multiple sclerosis patients were enrolled in a US clinical protocol evaluating disease progression by magnetic resonance imaging. Peripheral blood was subjected to Ficoll-Hypaque density gradient centrifugation to isolate PBMCs, which were then cryopreserved in liquid nitrogen. The sample comprised PBMCs. The sequence derives from a middle-aged man with multiple sclerosis. The V gene is TRBV3-1 and the J gene is TRBJ1-1; a stretch of 10 junction bases matches TRBD1. The nucleotide sequence is TGTGCCAGCAGCCAAGGGGACAGGGGAGCTTTCTTT. Its product reads: CASSQGDRGAFF.